This record concerns one TCR beta chain sequence. These data come from a study of CD8 T cells in Susac syndrome. It was with random hexamers that roughly 0.5 to 1 ug RNA was reverse transcribed. An immunoSEQ multiplex PCR amplified TCR beta CDR3 over 54 Vbeta and 13 Jbeta. Using its own MiXCR run on the immunoSEQ multiplex PCR reads, TCRdb lists one record per CDR3 protein. The table lists approximately 170,000 distinct CDR3 sequences, about 91% of them singletons. Germline loops: CDR1 SGHTA, CDR2 FQGNSA. V lost 7 bases to trimming and J lost 6 bases, with 24 bases between them. CDR3 length: 16 amino acids.

The sequence was obtained from a human donor in good health. Specimen: CD4+ T cells from PBMCs. The chain employs TRBV7-2 and TRBJ1-1, with TRBD1 as a possible D gene (6 bases). CDR3 region: CASNSDGGAIGAEAFF. In DNA form, the CDR3 reads TGTGCCAGCAACTCTGATGGGGGGGCGATAGGGGCTGAAGCTTTCTTT.